This T cell receptor (beta chain) was found in a study of cytomegalovirus exposure and HLA in healthy donors. For the study at large: An earlier analysis found around 100 million unique TCR beta sequences from approximately 200 million T cells. General observations from the study: Confirmation in vitro established that a few CMV-associated chains were specific for CMV antigens. Serostatus for CMV was the only available immune exposure information.

J gave up 2 bases and V 5 bases, and 10 bases lay outside the gene matches. The CDR3 totals 17 residues. CDR1 SGHTA and CDR2 FQGNSA come from the germline V gene. The table lists this clone with a few counts. Its antigen is still unknown. The study ran its PCR with 60 Vbeta and 13 Jbeta primers. Sequencing used immunoSEQ multiplex PCR; TCRdb keeps in-frame clones, though not all of them. Among some 220,000 clones listed, roughly 73% were seen once. This receptor was obtained from a boy aged 5-17 years in good health and CMV-seronegative. V gene TRBV7-2 combines with J gene TRBJ2-3, with 10 bases fitting TRBD2. Sequencing input: PBMCs. The CDR3 DNA reads as TGTGCCAGCAGCCTCCGCACTAGCGGGACCTCCACAGATACGCAGTATTTT. It translates to CASSLRTSGTSTDTQYF.